This T cell receptor beta chain was documented in a study of blood T cells in healthy people across ages. Points from the study as a whole: Those diversity estimates obtained from one million T cells were thought to be underestimates. A roughly linear fall in TCR beta diversity per million T cells was seen with increasing age.

With respect to this clonotype: The antigen is undetermined. At one boundary the junction diverges from the germline segment, which might be a read error.

Individuals who donated were healthy Caucasians from Russia aged roughly 6 to 100. Isolated per sample were at least 6 million PBMCs. Together with a sample-barcoded 5' primer, a J-beta primer mix was included in a second PCR lasting roughly 6 to 12 cycles. TCRdb re-analysed the 5' RACE reads in MiXCR, keeping a single row per CDR3 protein. The sample has fewer than 2 million distinct CDR3 sequences, approximately 39% seen once; the top ten hold 23%. Germline V gene sequence: CDR1 LGHNA, CDR2 YNFKEQ. The CDR3 covers 17 residues. The V gene is TRBV4-2, the J gene TRBJ2-7; D perhaps matches TRBD2 (5 bases). Specimen: blood. This receptor was obtained from a human donor in good health. The CDR3 region has the DNA TGTGCCGGCAGCCAAGATGGAGAGGGTGGGGAAGGGTACGAGCAGTACTTC. This translates into CAGSQDGEGGEGYEQYF.